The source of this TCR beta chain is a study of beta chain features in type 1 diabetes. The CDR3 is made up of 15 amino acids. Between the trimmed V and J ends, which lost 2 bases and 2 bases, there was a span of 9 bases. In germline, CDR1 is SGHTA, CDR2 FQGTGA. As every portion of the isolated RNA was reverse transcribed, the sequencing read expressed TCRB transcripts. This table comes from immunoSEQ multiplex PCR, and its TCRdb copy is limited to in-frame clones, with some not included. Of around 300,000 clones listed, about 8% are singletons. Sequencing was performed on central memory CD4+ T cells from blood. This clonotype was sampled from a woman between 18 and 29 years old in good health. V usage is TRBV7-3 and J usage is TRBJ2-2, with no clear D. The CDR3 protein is CASSLFGRNTGELFF. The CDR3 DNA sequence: TGTGCCAGCAGCTTATTTGGCCGCAACACCGGGGAGCTGTTTTTT.